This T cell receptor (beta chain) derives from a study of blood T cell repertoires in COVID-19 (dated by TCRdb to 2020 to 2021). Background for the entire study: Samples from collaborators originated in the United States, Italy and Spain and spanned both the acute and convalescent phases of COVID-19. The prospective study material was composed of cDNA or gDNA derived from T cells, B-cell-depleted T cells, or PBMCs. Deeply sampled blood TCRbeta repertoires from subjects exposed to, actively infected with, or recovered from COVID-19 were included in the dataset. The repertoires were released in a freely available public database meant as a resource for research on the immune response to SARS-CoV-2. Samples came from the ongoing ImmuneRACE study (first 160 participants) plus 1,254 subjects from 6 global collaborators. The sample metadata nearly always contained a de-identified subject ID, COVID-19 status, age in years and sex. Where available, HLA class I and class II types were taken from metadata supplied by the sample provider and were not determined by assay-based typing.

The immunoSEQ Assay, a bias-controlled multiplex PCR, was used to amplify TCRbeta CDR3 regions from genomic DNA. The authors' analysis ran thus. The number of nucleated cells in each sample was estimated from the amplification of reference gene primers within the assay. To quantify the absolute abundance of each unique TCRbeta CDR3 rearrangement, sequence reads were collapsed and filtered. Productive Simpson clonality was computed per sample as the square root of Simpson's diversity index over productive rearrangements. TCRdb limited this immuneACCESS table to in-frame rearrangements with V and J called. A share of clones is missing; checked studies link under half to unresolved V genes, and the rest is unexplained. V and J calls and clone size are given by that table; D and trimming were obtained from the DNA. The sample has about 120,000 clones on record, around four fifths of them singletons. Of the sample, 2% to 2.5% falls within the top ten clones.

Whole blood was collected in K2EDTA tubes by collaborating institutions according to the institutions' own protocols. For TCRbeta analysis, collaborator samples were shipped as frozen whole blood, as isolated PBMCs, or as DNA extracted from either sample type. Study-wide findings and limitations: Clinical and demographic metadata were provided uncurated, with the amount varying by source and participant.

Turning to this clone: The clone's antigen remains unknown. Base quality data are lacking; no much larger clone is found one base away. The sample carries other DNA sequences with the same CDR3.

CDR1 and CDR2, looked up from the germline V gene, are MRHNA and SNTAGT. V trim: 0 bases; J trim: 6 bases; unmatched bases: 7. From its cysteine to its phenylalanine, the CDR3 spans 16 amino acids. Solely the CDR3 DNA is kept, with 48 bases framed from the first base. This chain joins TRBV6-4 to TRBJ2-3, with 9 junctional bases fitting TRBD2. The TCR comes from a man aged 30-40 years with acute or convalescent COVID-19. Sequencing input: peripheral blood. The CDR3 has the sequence CASSDSGGGAADTQYF. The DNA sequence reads TGTGCCAGCAGTGACTCAGGCGGGGGGGCCGCCGATACGCAGTATTTT.